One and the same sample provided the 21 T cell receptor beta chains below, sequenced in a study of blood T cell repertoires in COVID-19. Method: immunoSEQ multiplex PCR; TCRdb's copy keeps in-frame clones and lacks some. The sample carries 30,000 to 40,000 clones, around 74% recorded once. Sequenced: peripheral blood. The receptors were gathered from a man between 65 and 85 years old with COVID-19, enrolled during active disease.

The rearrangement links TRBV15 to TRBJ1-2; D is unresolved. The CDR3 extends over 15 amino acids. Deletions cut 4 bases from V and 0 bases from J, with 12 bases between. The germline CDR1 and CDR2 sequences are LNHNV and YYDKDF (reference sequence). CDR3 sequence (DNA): TGTGCCACCAGCACGTTCACAGAATCTAACTATGGCTACACCTTC. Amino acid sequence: CATSTFTESNYGYTF.

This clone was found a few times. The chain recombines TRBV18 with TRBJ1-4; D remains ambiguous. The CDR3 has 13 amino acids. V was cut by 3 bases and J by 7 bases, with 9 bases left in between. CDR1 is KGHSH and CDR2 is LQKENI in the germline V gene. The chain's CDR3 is CASSPIGSEKLFF. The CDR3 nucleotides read TGTGCCAGCTCACCGATCGGGAGTGAAAAACTGTTTTTT.

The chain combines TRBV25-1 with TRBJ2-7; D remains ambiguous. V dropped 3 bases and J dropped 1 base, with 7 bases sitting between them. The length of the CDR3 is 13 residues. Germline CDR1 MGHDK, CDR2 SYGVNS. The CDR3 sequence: CASSELASYEQYF. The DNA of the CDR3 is TGTGCCAGCAGTGAGTTGGCTTCCTACGAGCAGTACTTC.

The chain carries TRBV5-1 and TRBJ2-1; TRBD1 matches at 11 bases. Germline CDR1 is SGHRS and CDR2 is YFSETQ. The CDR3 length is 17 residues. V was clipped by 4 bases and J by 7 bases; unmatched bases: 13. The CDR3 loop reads CASSTYLGTGGLNEQFF. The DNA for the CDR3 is TGCGCCAGCAGCACGTATTTGGGGACAGGGGGATTGAATGAGCAGTTCTTC.

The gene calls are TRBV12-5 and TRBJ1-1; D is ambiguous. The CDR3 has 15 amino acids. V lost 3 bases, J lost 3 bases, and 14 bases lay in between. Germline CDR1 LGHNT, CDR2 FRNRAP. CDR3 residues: CASGLQTVRYTEAFF. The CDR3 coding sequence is TGTGCTAGTGGTTTACAGACCGTTCGGTACACTGAAGCTTTCTTT.

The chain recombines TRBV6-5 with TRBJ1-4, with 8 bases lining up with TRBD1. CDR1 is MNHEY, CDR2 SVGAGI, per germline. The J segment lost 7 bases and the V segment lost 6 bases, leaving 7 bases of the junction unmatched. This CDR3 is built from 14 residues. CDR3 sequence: CASRTGAQVEKLFF. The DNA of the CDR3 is TGTGCCAGCAGGACAGGGGCGCAGGTTGAAAAACTGTTTTTT.

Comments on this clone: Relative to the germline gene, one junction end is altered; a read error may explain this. Written as DNA, the CDR3 is TGTGCCAGCTCCCCACCCGGGAACACTGAAGCTTTCTTT. This translates into CASSPPGNTEAFF. This sequence joins TRBV18 and TRBJ1-1; the D is unclear. Germline CDR1 and CDR2: KGHSH and LQKENI. There are 13 residues in the CDR3.

CDR3 residues: CASSLSQGDEQFF. The CDR3 coding sequence is TGTGCCAGCAGCTTGTCCCAGGGTGATGAGCAGTTCTTC. The chain links TRBV5-5 to TRBJ2-1; a weak D match, TRBD1 (5 bases). The CDR3 runs to 13 residues. V was cut by 1 base and J by 8 bases, with 10 bases left in between. Germline values: CDR1 SGHKS, CDR2 YYEKEE (reference sequence).

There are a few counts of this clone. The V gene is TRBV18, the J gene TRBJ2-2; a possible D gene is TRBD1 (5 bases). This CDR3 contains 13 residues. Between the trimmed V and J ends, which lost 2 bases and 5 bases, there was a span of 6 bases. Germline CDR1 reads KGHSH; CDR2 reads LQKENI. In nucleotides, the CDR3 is TGTGCCAGCTCACCAGGGGCGACCGGGGAGCTGTTTTTT. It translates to CASSPGATGELFF.

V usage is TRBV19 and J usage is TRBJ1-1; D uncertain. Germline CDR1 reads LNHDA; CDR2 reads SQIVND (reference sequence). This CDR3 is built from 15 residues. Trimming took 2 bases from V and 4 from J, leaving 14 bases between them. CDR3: CASSIRWRASTEAFF. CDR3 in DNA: TGTGCCAGTAGTATACGGTGGAGGGCTAGCACTGAAGCTTTCTTT.

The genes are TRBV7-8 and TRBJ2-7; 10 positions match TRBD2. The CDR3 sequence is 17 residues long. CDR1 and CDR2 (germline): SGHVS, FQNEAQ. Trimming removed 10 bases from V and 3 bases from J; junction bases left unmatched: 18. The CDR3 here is CATTRGVAGGSYYEQYF. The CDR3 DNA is TGTGCCACCACCCGGGGAGTAGCGGGAGGTTCTTACTACGAGCAGTACTTC.

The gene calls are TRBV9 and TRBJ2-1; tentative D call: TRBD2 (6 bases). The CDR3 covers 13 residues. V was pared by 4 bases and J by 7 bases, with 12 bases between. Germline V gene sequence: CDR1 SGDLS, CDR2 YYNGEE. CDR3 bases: TGTGCCAGCAGCCCCAGACTAGGAAATGAGCAGTTCTTC. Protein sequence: CASSPRLGNEQFF.

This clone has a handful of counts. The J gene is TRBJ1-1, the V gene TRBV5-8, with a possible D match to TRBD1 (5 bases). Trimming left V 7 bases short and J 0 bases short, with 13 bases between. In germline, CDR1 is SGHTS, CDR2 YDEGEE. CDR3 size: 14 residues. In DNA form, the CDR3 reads TGTGCCAGCCGTTTTCAGGGATTGAACACTGAAGCTTTCTTT. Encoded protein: CASRFQGLNTEAFF. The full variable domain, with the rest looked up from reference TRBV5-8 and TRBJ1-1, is EAGVTQSPTHLIKTRGQQATLRCSPISGHTSVYWYQQALGLGLQFLLWYDEGEERNRGNFPPRFSGRQFPNYSSELNVNALELEDSALYLCASRFQGLNTEAFFGQGTRLTVV.

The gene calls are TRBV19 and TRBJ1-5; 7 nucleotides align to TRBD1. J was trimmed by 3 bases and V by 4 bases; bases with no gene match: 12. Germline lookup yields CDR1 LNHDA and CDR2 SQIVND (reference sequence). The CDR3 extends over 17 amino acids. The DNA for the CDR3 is TGTGCCAGTAGTAGAATTCGGACAGGAGGGAACAATCAGCCCCAGCATTTT. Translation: CASSRIRTGGNNQPQHF.

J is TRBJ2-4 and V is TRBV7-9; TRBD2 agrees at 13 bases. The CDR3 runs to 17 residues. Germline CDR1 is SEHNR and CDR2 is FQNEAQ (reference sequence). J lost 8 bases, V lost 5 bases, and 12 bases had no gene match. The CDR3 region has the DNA TGTGCCAGCAGCCCCGGGGGACTAGCGGGATATTTTGACATTCAGTACTTC. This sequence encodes CASSPGGLAGYFDIQYF.

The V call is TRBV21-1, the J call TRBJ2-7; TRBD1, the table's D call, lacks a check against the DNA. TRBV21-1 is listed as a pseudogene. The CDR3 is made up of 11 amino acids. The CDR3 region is CAGRRDSRLAV. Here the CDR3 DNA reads TGTGCCGGCCGCCGGGACAGCCGCCTTGCAGTC.

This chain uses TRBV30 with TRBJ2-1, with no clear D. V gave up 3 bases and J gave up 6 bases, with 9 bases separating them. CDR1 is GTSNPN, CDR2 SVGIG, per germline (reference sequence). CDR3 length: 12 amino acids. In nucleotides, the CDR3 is TGTGCCTGGAGCTTCACACCCAATGAGCAGTTCTTC. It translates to CAWSFTPNEQFF.

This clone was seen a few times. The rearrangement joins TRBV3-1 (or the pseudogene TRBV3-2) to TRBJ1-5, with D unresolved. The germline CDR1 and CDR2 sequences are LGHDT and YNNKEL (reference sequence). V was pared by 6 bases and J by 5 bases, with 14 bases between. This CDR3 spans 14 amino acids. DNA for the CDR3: TGTGCCAGCAGTATCTGGGGAGGCCATCAGCCCCAGCATTTT. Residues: CASSIWGGHQPQHF.

The CDR3 spells CASSLDRALTYGYTF. DNA of the CDR3: TGTGCCAGCAGCTTAGACAGGGCCCTAACCTATGGCTACACCTTC. The chain uses TRBV11-2 and TRBJ1-2, with D perhaps matching TRBD1 (5 bases). The germline gives CDR1 SGHAT, CDR2 FQNNGV. V was trimmed by 0 bases and J by 4 bases, leaving 12 bases between them. This CDR3 region has 15 residues.

CDR3 region: CASRGLSSTDTQYF. CDR3 bases: TGTGCCAGCAGGGGACTCTCTAGCACAGATACGCAGTATTTT. This chain joins TRBV2 and TRBJ2-3; maybe TRBD2 (6 bases). CDR1 SNHLY and CDR2 FYNNEI come from the germline V gene. Trimming took 6 bases from V and 0 from J, leaving 10 bases between them. The CDR3 length is 14 residues.

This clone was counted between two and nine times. The CDR3 sequence is CASSPTRGAGNTIYF. CDR3 bases: TGTGCCAGCAGCCCCACGCGGGGGGCTGGAAACACCATATATTTT. This chain joins TRBV4-2 and TRBJ1-3; TRBD1 might be the D (5 bases). The CDR3 consists of 15 residues. V gave up 4 bases and J gave up 2 bases, with 12 bases separating them. Germline-derived CDR1 and CDR2 are LGHNA and YNFKEQ.